The clone carrying this T cell receptor beta chain was seen only a few times. Its target is not known. This entry belongs to a study of T cell repertoires in cytomegalovirus infection. MiXCR was run by TCRdb on the reads, yielding one entry per CDR3 protein. The sample consists of 110,000 to 150,000 distinct CDR3 sequences, over 30% of them appearing once. Sequences were derived from CD8+ T cells from cultured PBMCs, sampled from culture after CMV antigen stimulation. The source is a human donor in good health (CMV status not recorded). Some clones in this sample may be carry-over from other donors' samples.

Here the CDR3 DNA reads TGTGCCAGTAGTATCGAGGGGGCCCACGAGCAGTACTTC. It codes for CASSIEGAHEQYF. The chain recombines TRBV19 with TRBJ2-7; 7 nucleotides line up with TRBD1. J was trimmed by 5 bases and V by 3 bases; bases with no gene match: 4. From germline, CDR1 is LNHDA and CDR2 SQIVND (reference sequence). The CDR3 sequence is 13 residues long.